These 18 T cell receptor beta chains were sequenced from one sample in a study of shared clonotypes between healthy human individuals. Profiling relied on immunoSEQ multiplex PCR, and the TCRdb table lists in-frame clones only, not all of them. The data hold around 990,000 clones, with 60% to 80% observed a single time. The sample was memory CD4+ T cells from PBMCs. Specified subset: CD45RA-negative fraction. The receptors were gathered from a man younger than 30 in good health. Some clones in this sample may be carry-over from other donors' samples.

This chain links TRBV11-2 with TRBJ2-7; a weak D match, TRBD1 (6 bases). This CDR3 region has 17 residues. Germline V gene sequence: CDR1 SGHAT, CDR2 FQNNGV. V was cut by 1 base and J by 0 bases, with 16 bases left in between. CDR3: CASSLVTGHPNSYEQYF. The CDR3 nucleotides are TGTGCCAGCAGCTTAGTCACGGGACATCCCAACTCCTACGAGCAGTACTTC.

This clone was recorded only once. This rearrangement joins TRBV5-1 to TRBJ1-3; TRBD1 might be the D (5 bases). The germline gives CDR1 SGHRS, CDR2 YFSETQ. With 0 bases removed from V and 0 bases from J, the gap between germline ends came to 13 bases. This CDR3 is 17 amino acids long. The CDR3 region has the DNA TGCGCCAGCAGCTTGGGACAGCTCAAACCCTCTGGAAACACCATATATTTT. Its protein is CASSLGQLKPSGNTIYF.

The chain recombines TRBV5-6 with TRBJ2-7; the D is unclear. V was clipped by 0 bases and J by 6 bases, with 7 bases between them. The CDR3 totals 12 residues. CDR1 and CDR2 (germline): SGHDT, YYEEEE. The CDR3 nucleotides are TGTGCCAGCAGCTTGGTACTCGGCGAGCAGTACTTC. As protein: CASSLVLGEQYF.

The CDR3: CASRSELTFQDGYTF. In DNA form, the CDR3 reads TGTGCCAGCAGGTCCGAGCTGACGTTTCAGGATGGCTACACCTTC. This rearrangement joins TRBV27 to TRBJ1-2; D is unresolved. The germline V and J ends were trimmed by 6 bases and 6 bases, with 20 bases remaining between them. Germline CDR1 reads MNHEY; CDR2 reads SMNVEV (reference sequence). The CDR3 extends over 15 amino acids.

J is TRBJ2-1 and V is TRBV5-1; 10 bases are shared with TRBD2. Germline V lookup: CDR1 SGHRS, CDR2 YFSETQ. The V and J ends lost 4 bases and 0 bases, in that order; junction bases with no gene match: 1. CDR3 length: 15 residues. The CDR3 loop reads CASSRTSGSYNEQFF. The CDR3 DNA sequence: TGCGCCAGCAGCAGGACTAGCGGCTCCTACAATGAGCAGTTCTTC.

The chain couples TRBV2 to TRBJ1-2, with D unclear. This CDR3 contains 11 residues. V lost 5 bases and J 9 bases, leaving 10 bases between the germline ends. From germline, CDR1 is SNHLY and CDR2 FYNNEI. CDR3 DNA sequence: TGTGCCAGCAGTACAGTCGTGAGCTACACCTTC. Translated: CASSTVVSYTF.

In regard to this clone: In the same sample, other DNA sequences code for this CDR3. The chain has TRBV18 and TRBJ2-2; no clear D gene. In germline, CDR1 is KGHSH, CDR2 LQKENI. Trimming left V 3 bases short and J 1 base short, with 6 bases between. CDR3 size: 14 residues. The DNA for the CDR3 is TGTGCCAGCTCACCGCCTGAGAACACCGGGGAGCTGTTTTTT. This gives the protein CASSPPENTGELFF.

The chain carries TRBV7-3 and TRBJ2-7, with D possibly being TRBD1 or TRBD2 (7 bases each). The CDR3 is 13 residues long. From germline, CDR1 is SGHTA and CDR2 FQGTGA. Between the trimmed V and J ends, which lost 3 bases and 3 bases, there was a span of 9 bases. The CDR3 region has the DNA TGTGCCAGCAGCTTCAGGGGGGGCTACGAGCAGTACTTC. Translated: CASSFRGGYEQYF. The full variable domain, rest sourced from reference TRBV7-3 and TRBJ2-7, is GAGVSQTPSNKVTEKGKYVELRCDPISGHTALYWYRQSLGQGPEFLIYFQGTGAADDSGLPNDRFFAVRPEGSVSTLKIQRTERGDSAVYLCASSFRGGYEQYFGPGTRLTVT.

DNA for the CDR3: TGTGCCAGCAGGGACTTAGTGGGCTCCTACGAGCAGTACTTC. As protein: CASRDLVGSYEQYF. This chain uses TRBV21-1 with TRBJ2-7; TRBD2 is the table's D call, not checked against the DNA. TRBV21-1 is a pseudogene. The CDR3 contains 14 residues.

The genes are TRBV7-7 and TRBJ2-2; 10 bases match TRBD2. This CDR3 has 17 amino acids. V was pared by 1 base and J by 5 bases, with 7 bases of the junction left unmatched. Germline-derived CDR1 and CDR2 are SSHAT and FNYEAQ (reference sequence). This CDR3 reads CASSLGASGSGTGELFF. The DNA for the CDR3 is TGTGCCAGCAGCTTAGGGGCTAGCGGGAGTGGTACCGGGGAGCTGTTTTTT.

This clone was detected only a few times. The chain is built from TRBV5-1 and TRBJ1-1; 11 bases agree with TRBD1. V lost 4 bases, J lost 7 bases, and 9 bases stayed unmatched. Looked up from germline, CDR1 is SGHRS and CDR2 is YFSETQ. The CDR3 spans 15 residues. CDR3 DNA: TGCGCCAGCAGCGACGGACAGGGGGCGAGCAATGAAGCTTTCTTT. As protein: CASSDGQGASNEAFF.

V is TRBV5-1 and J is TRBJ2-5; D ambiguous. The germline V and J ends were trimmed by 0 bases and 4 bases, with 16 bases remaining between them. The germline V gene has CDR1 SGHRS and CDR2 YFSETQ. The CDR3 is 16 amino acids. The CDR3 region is CASSLDSLPGRETQYF. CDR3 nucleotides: TGCGCCAGCAGCTTGGACTCACTTCCAGGTAGAGAGACCCAGTACTTC.

This CDR3 is CASSPSETSGSPFPYEQYF. Here the CDR3 DNA reads TGTGCCAGCAGCCCCTCCGAGACTAGCGGGAGTCCCTTCCCCTACGAGCAGTACTTC. The rearrangement links TRBV27 to TRBJ2-5; 12 nucleotides match TRBD2. The DNA end is more similar to TRBJ2-7, so the J call may be wrong. The CDR3 length is 19 residues. The germline V gene encodes CDR1 MNHEY and CDR2 SMNVEV (reference sequence).

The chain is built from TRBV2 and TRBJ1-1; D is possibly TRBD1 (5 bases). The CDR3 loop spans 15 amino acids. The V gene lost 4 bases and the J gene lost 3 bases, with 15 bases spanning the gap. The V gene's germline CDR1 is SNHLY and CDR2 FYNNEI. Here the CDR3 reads CASSVQGGSDTEAFF. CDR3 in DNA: TGTGCCAGCAGTGTCCAGGGCGGGTCGGACACTGAAGCTTTCTTT.

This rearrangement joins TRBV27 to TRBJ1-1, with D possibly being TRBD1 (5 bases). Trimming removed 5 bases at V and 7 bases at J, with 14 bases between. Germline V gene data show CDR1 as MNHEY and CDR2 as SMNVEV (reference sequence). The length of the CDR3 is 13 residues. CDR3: CASSRAPQGEAFF. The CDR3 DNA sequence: TGTGCCAGCAGTCGGGCCCCCCAGGGTGAAGCTTTCTTT.

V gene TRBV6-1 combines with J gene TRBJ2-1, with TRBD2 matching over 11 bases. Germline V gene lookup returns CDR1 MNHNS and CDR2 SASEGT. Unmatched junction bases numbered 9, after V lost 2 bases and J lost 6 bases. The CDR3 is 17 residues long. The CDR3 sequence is CASSEPGLAVPRNEQFF. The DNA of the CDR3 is TGTGCCAGCAGTGAACCGGGACTAGCGGTCCCCCGCAATGAGCAGTTCTTC.

CDR3 coding DNA: TGCGCCAGCAGTGGCCTGGACAGGGCTGGAAACACCATATATTTT. It translates to CASSGLDRAGNTIYF. The chain combines TRBV10-2 with TRBJ1-3; 8 positions match TRBD1. This CDR3 comprises 15 residues. The germline V gene encodes CDR1 WSHSY and CDR2 SAAADI. V lost 4 bases to trimming and J lost 2 bases; unmatched junction nucleotides: 4.

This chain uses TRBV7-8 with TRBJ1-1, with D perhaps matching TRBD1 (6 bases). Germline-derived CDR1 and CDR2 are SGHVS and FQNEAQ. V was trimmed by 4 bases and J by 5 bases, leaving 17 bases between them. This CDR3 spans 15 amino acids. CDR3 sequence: CASSSPGGAGTEAFF. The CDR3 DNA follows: TGTGCCAGCAGCTCCCCTGGGGGCGCGGGTACTGAAGCTTTCTTT.